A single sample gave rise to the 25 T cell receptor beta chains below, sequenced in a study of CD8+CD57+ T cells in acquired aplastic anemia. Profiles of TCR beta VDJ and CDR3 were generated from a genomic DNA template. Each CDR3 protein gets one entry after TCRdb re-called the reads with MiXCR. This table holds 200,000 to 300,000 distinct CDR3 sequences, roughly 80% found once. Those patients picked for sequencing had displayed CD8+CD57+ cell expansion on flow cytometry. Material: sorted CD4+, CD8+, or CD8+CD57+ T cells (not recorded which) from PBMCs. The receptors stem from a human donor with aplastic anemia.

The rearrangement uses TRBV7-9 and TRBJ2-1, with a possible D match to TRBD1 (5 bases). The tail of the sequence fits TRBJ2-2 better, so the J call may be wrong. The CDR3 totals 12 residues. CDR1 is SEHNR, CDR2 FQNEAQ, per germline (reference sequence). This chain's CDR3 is CASSLWGEELFF. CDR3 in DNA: TGTGCCAGCAGCTTATGGGGCGAGGAGCTGTTTTTT.

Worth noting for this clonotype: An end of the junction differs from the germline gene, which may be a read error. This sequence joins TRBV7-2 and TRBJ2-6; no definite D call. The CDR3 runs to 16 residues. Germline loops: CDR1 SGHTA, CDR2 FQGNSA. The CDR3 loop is CASSLAGSCAAHVLTF. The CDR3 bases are TGTGCCAGCAGCTTAGCGGGTAGCTGCGCGGCCCACGTCCTGACTTTC.

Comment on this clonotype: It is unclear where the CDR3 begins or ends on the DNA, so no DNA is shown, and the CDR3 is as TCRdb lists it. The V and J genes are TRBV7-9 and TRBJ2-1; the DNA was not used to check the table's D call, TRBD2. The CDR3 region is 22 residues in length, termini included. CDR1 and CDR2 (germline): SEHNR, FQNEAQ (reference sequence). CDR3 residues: CDSSFYICSARGGPYSYNEQFF.

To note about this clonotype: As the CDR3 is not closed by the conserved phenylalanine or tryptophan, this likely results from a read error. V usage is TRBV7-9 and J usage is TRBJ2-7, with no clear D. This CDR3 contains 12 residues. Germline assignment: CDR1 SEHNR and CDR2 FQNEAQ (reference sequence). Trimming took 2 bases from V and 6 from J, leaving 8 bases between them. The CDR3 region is CASSLKSPEQYY. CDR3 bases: TGTGCCAGCAGCTTAAAGAGCCCCGAGCAGTACTAC.

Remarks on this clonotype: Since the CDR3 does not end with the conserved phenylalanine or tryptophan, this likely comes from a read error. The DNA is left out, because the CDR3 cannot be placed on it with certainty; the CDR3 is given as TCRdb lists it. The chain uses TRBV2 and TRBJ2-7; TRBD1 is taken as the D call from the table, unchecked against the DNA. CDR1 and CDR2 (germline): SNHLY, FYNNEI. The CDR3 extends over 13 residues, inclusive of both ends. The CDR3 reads CASRAGGRAVRRA.

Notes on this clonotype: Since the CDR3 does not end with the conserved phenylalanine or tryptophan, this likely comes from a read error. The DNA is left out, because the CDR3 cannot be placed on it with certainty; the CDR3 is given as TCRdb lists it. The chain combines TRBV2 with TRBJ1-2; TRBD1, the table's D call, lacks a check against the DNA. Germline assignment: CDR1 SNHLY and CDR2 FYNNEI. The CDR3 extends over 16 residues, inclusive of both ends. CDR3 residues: CASGAGDTGTQYFGPG.

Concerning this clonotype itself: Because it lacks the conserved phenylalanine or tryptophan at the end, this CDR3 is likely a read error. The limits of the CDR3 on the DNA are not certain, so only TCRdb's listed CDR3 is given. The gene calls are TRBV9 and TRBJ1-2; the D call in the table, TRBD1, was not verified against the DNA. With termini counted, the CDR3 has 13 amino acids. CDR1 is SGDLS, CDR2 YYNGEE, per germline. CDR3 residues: CASSVGVTGGPTI.

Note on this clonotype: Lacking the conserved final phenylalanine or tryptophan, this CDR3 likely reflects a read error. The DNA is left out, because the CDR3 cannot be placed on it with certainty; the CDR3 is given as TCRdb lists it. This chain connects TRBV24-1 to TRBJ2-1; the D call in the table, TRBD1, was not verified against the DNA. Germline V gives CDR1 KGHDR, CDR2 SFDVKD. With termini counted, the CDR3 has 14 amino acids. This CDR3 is CATSGGLHLRYGFY.

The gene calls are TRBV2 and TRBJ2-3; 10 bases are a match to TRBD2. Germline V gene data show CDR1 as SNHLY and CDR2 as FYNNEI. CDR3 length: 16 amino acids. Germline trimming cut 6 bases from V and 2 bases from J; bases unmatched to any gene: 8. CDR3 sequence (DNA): TGTGCCAGCAGCGTAGGAGCGGGGGGGTACACAGATACGCAGTATTTT. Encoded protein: CASSVGAGGYTDTQYF. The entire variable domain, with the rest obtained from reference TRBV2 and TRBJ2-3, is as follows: EPEVTQTPSHQVTQMGQEVILRCVPISNHLYFYWYRQILGQKVEFLVSFYNNEISEKSEIFDDQFSVERPDGSNFTLKIRSTKLEDSAMYFCASSVGAGGYTDTQYFGPGTRLTVL.

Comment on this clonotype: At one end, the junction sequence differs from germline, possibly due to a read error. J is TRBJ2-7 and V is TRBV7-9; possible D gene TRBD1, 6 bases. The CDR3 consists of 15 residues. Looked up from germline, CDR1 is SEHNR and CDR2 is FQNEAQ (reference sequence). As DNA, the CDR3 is TGTGCCAGCTGTAGACAGGCCGACGGCGTTTTCGAGAAGTACTTC. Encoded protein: CASCRQADGVFEKYF.

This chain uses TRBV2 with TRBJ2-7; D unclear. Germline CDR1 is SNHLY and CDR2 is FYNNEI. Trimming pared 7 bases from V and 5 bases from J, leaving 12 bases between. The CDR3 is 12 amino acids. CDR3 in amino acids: CASKSGEDEQYF. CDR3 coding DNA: TGTGCCAGCAAATCGGGTGAGGACGAGCAGTACTTC.

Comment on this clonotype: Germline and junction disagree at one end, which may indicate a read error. CDR3 protein: CASSVAGSSDTQYF. The CDR3 DNA reads TGCGCCAGCAGCGTAGCGGGAAGTTCAGATACGCAGTATTTT. This chain links TRBV7-8 with TRBJ2-3; the match to TRBD2 covers 8 bases. The CDR3 covers 14 residues. Germline CDR1 and CDR2: SGHVS and FQNEAQ.

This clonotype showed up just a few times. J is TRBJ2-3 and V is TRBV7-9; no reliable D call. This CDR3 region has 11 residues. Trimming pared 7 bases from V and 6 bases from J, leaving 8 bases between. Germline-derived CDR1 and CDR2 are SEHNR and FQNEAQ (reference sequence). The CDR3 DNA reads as TGTGCCAGCATCCTCAAGGATACGCAGTATTTT. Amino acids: CASILKDTQYF.

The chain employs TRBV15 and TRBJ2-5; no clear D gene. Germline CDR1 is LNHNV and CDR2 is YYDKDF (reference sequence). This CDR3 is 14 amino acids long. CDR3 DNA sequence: TGTGCGCCAAGAAATCGACCGGACCAAGAGACCCAGTACTTC. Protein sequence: CAPRNRPDQETQYF.

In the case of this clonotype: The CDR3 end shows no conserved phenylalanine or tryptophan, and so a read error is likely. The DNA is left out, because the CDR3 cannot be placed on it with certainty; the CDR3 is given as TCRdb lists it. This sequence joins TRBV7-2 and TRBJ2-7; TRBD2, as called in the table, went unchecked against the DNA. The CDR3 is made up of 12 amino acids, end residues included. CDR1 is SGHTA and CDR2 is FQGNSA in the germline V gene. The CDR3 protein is CASSSGGTWGYA.

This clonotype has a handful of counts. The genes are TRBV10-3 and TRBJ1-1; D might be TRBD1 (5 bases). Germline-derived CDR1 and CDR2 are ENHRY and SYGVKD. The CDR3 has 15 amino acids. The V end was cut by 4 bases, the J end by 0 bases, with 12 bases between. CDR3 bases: TGTGCCATCAGTGCTAAGGACACTATGAACACTGAAGCTTTCTTT. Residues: CAISAKDTMNTEAFF.

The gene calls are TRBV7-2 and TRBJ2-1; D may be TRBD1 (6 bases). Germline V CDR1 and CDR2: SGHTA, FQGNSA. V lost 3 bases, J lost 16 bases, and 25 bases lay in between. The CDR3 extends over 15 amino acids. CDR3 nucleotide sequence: TGTGCCAGCAGCTTGACAGGATGCGCCGACTATGACTACTTCTTC. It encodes CASSLTGCADYDYFF.

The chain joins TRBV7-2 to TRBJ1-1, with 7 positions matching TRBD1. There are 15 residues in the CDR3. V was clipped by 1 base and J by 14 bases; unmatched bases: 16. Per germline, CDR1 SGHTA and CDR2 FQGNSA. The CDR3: CASSLDPAGTALSFF. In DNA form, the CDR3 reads TGTGCCAGCAGCTTAGATCCAGCCGGGACAGCTCTTTCCTTCTTT.

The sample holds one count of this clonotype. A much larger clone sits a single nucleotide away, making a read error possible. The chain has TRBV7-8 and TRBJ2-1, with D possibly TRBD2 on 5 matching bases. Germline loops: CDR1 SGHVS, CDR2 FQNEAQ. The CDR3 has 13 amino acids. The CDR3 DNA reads TGTGCCAGCAGCTTAGCGGGAGCTCCCGATACGCCCTTT. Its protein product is CASSLAGAPDTPF.

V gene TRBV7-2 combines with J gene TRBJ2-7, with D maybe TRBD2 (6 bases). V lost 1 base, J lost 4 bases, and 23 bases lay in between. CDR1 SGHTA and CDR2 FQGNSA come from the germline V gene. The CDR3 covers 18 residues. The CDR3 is CASSLEGGGDTQYYEQYV. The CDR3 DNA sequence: TGTGCCAGCAGCTTAGAGGGAGGCGGGGATACCCAGTATTACGAGCAGTACGTC.

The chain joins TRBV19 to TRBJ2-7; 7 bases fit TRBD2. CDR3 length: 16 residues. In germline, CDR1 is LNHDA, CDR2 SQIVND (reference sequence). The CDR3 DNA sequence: TGTGCCAGTAGTATAGCTAGCGGAGCCTACAATGCGCAGCTCTTCGTC. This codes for CASSIASGAYNAQLFV.

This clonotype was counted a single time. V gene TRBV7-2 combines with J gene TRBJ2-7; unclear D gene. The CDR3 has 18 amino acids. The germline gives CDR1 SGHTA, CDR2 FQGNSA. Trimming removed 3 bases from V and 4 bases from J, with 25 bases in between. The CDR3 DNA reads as TGTGCCAGCAGCTTTGGTCCGGGCGTCACAGCCCCGCAGTACGAGCAGTACGTC. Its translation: CASSFGPGVTAPQYEQYV.

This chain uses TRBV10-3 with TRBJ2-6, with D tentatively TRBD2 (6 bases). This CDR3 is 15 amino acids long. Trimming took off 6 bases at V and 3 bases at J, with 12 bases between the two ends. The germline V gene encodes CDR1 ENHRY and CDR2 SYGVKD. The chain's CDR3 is CAIRRDGGGANVLTF. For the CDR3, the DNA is TGTGCCATCAGGCGGGATGGAGGTGGGGCCAACGTCCTGACTTTC.

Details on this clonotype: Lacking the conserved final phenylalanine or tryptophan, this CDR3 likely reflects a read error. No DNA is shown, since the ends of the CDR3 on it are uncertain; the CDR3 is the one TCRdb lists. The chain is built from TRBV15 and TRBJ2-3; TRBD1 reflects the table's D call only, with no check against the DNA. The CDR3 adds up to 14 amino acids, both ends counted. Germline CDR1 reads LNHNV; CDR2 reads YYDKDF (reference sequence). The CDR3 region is CATSPTGSGDTFGL.

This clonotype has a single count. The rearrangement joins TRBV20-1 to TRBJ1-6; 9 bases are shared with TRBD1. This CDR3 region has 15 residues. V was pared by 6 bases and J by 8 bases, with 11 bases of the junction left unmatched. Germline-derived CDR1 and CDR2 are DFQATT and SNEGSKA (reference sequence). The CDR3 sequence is CSASSWDREDSPLHF. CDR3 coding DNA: TGCAGTGCCAGCAGTTGGGACAGGGAGGATTCACCCCTCCACTTT.